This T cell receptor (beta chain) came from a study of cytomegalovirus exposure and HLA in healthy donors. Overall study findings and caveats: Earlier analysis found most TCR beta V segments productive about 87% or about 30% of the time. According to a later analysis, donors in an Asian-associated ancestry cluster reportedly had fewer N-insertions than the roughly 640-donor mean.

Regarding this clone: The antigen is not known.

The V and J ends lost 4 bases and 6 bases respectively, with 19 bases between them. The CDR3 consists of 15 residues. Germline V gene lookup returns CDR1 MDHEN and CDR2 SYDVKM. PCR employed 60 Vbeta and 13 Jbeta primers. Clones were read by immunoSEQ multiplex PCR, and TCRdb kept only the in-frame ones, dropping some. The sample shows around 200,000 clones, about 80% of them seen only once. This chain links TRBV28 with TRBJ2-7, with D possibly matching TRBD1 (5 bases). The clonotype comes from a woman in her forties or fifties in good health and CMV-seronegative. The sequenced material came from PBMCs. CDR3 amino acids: CASSYSRGAIGEQYF. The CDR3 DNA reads TGTGCCAGCAGTTATTCGCGTGGGGCCATTGGCGAGCAGTACTTC.